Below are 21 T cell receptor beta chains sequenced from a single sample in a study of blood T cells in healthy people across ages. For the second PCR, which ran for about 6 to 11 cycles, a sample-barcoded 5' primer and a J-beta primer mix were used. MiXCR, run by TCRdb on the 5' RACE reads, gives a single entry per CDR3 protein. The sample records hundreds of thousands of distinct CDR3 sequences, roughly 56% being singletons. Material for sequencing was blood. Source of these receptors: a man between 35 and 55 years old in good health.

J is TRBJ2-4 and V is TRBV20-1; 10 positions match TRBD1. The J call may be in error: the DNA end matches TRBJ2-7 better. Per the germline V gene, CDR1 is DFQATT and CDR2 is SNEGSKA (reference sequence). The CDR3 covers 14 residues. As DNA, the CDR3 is TGCAGTGCTGGGGGACAGGGGAGTCCCTACGAGCAGTACTTC. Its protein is CSAGGQGSPYEQYF.

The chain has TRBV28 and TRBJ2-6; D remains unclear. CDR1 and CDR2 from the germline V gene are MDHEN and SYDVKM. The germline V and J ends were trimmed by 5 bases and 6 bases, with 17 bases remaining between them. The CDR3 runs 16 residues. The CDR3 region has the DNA TGTGCCAGCAGTCTCGGTCCGGGCGGAAAGGCCAACGTCCTGACTTTC. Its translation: CASSLGPGGKANVLTF.

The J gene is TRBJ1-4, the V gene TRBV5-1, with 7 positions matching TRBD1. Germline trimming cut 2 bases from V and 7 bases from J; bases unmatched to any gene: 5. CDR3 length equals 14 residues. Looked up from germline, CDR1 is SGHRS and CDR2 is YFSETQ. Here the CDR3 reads CASSFGQESEKLFF. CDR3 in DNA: TGCGCCAGCAGCTTCGGACAGGAGAGTGAAAAACTGTTTTTT.

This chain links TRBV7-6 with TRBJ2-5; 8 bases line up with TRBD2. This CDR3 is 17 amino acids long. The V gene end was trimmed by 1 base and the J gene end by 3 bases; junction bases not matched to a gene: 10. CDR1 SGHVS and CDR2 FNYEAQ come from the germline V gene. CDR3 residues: CASSLERSRAGEETQYF. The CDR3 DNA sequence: TGTGCCAGCAGCTTAGAACGTTCCCGAGCGGGAGAAGAGACCCAGTACTTC.

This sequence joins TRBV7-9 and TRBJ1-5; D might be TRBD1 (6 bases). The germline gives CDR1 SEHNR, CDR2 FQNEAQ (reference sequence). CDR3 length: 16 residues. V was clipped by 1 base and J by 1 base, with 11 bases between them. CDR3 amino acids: CASSLVGRGSNQPQHF. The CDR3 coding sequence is TGTGCCAGCAGCTTAGTCGGCAGGGGAAGCAATCAGCCCCAGCATTTT.

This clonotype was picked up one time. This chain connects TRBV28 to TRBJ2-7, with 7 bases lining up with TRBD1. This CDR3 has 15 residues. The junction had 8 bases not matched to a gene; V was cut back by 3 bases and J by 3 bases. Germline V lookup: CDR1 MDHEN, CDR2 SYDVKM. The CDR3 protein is CASSFYTGAVYEQYF. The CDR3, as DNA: TGTGCCAGCAGTTTTTATACAGGGGCGGTCTACGAGCAGTACTTC.

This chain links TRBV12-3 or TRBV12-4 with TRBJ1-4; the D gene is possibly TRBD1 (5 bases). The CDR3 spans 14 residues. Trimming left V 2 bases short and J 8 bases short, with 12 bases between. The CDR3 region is CASSLCRGGEKLFF. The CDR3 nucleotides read TGTGCCAGCAGTTTATGTAGGGGTGGGGAAAAACTGTTTTTT.

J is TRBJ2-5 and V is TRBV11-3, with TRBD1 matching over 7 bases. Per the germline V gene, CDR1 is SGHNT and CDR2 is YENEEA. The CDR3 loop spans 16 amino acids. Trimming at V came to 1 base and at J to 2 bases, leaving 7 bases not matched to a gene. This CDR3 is CASSLGTGNDQETQYF. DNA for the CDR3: TGTGCCAGCAGCTTAGGGACAGGAAACGATCAAGAGACCCAGTACTTC.

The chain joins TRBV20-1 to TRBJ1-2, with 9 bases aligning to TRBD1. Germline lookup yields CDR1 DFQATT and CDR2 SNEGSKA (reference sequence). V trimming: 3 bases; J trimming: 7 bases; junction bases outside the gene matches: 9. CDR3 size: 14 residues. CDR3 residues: CSASWTGAKGGYTF. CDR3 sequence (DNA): TGCAGTGCTAGCTGGACAGGGGCAAAGGGTGGCTACACCTTC.

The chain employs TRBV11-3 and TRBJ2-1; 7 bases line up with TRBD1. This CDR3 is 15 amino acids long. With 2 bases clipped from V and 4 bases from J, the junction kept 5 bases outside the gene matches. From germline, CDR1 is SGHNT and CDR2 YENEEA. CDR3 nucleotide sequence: TGTGCCAGCAGCTTATGGGGACAGAATTACAATGAGCAGTTCTTC. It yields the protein CASSLWGQNYNEQFF.

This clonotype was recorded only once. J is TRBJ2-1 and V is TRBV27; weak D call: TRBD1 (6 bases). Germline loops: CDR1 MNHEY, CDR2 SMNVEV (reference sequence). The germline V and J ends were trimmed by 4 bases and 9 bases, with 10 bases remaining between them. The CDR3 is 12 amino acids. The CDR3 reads CASSYGQTEQFF. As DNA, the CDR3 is TGTGCCAGCAGTTACGGACAGACTGAGCAGTTCTTC.

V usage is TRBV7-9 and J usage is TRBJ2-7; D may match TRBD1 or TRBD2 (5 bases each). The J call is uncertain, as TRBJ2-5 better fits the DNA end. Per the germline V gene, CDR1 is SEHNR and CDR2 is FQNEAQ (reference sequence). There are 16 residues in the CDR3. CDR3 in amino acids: CASSLARTGGHETQYF. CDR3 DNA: TGTGCCAGCAGCTTAGCGAGAACAGGAGGTCACGAGACCCAGTACTTC.

The chain's CDR3 is CATHVAGGSTDTQYF. CDR3 DNA: TGTGCCACCCATGTGGCGGGGGGATCCACAGATACGCAGTATTTT. This rearrangement joins TRBV10-3 to TRBJ2-3, with 8 positions matching TRBD2. V lost 10 bases, J lost 2 bases, and 11 bases stayed unmatched. The germline V gene encodes CDR1 ENHRY and CDR2 SYGVKD. The CDR3 loop spans 15 amino acids.

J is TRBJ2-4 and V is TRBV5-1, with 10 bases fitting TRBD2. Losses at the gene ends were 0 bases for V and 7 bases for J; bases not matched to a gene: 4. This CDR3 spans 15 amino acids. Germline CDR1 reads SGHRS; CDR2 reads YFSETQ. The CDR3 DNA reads TGCGCCAGCAGCTTGGACACTAGCGGGGTCAACATTCAGTACTTC. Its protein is CASSLDTSGVNIQYF.

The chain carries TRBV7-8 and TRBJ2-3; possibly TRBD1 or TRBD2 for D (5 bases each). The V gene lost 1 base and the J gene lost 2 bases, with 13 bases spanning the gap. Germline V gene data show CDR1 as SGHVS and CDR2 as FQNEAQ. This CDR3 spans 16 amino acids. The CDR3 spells CASSLDPGTYTDTQYF. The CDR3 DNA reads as TGTGCCAGCAGCTTAGATCCTGGGACCTACACAGATACGCAGTATTTT.

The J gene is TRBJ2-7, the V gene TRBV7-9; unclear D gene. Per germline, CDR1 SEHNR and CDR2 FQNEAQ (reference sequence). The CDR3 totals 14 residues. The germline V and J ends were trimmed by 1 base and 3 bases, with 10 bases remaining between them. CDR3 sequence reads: CASSLVGQIYEQYF. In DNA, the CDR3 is TGTGCCAGCAGCTTAGTAGGGCAAATCTACGAGCAGTACTTC.

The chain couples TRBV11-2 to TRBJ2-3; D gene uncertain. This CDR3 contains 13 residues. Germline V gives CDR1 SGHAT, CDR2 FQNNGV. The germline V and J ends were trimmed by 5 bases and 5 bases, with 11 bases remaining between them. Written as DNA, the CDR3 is TGTGCCAGCAGCCTTTCCCTGAGAGATACGCAGTATTTT. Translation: CASSLSLRDTQYF.

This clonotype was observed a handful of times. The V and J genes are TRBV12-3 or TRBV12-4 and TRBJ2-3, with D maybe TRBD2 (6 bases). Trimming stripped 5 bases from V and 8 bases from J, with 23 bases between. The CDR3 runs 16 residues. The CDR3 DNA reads TGTGCCAGCAGTCCCGCCGACGGGGGTTTTGGGGGTACGCAGTATTTT. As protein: CASSPADGGFGGTQYF.

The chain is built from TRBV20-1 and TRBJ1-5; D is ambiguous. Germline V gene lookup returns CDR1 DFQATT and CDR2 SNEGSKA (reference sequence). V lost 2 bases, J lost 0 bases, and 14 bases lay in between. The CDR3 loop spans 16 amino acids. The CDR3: CSARRVTQVSNQPQHF. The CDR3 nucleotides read TGCAGTGCTAGACGCGTCACTCAGGTTAGCAATCAGCCCCAGCATTTT.

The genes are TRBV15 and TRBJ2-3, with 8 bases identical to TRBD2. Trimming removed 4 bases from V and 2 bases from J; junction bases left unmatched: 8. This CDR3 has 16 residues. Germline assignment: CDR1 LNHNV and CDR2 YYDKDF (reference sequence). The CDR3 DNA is TGTGCCACCAGCATAAGCGGGAGTGGGCCCACAGATACGCAGTATTTT. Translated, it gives CATSISGSGPTDTQYF.

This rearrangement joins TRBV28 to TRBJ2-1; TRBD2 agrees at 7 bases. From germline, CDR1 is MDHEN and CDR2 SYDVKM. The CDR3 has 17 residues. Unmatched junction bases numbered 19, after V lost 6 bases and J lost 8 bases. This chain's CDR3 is CASRPPARTTSNHEQFF. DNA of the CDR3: TGTGCCAGCAGACCCCCGGCCCGCACGACTAGCAACCATGAGCAGTTCTTC.